This TCR beta chain is drawn from a study of a mutant IDH1 vaccine in newly diagnosed glioma. The study's findings and limits: Immune responses induced by the vaccine were seen in less than 95% of patients, spanning multiple MHC alleles. Pseudoprogression appeared unlinked to shifts in leading peripheral T cell clonotypes.

For this clone: Its antigen is undetermined.

TCRdb's copy holds only in-frame clones and misses some; the assay was immunoSEQ multiplex PCR. The data show 57,000 or so clones, under 90% seen once. Time point meaning: week 11, during vaccination. The study gave 300 ug of mutant IDH1 20-mer peptide per vaccine dose, with topical imiquimod. There are 15 residues in the CDR3. V was clipped by 5 bases and J by 3 bases; unmatched bases: 8. Germline CDR1 SGHTA, CDR2 FQGNSA. The clonotype originates from a man younger than 40 with glioma. This chain uses TRBV7-2 with TRBJ1-2; 8 positions agree with TRBD1. This specimen was PBMCs, taken from a glioma patient whose treatment included an IDH1 peptide vaccine. Here the CDR3 reads CASSPDRGQDYGYTF. The DNA of the CDR3 is TGTGCCAGCAGCCCTGACAGGGGCCAGGACTATGGCTACACCTTC.